This entry lists 23 T cell receptor beta chains sequenced from one sample in a study of OX40 agonist ivuxolimab in advanced cancers. Data came from immunoSEQ multiplex PCR; TCRdb stores just in-frame clones and leaves some out. The sample contains about 79,000 clones, about 90% of which appear only once. This specimen consisted of CD4+ or CD8+ T cells sorted from blood, obtained in a trial of the OX40 agonist ivuxolimab. The receptor source for this set is an adult with an advanced solid tumor such as melanoma, head and neck, liver or kidney cancer.

V and J are TRBV19 and TRBJ1-4, with no clear D. With 6 bases removed from V and 4 bases from J, the gap between germline ends came to 6 bases. The CDR3 totals 12 residues. Germline V gene data show CDR1 as LNHDA and CDR2 as SQIVND (reference sequence). DNA of the CDR3: TGTGCCAGTAGACAGTTTAATGAAAAACTGTTTTTT. Its translation is CASRQFNEKLFF. Looking up the rest from reference TRBV19 and TRBJ1-4 gives the full variable domain: DGGITQSPKYLFRKEGQNVTLSCEQNLNHDAMYWYRQDPGQGLRLIYYSQIVNDFQKGDIAEGYSVSREKKESFPLTVTSAQKNPTAFYLCASRQFNEKLFFGSGTQLSVL.

The chain employs TRBV7-9 and TRBJ2-2; D tentatively fits TRBD1 or TRBD2 (6 bases each). V was trimmed by 5 bases and J by 4 bases, leaving 17 bases between them. Per the germline V gene, CDR1 is SEHNR and CDR2 is FQNEAQ (reference sequence). The CDR3 totals 16 residues. The CDR3 DNA reads as TGTGCCAGCAGCCCCCCTGGGGGGCAGGCCACCGGGGAGCTGTTTTTT. Its protein product is CASSPPGGQATGELFF.

This CDR3 is CASSVTGTGSSEAFF. The CDR3 coding sequence is TGTGCCAGCAGCGTTACCGGGACAGGGTCCTCTGAAGCTTTCTTT. This rearrangement joins TRBV9 to TRBJ1-1; 9 nucleotides agree with TRBD1. The CDR3 is made up of 15 amino acids. Germline assignment: CDR1 SGDLS and CDR2 YYNGEE. V shed 2 bases and J 6 bases; nucleotides not matched to a gene: 8. Combining the CDR3 with reference TRBV9 and TRBJ1-1 gives the whole variable domain DSGVTQTPKHLITATGQRVTLRCSPRSGDLSVYWYQQSLDQGLQFLIQYYNGEERAKGNILERFSAQQFPDLHSELNLSSLELGDSALYFCASSVTGTGSSEAFFGQGTRLTVV.

This clone was detected only a few times. The gene calls are TRBV29-1 and TRBJ1-2, with D unresolved. The germline V gene encodes CDR1 SQVTM and CDR2 ANQGSEA. The CDR3 is made up of 13 amino acids. V lost 2 bases, J lost 4 bases, and 11 bases lay in between. CDR3 sequence: CSVEQASLYGYTF. CDR3 nucleotides: TGCAGCGTTGAACAGGCGTCCCTCTATGGCTACACCTTC.

This chain links TRBV10-3 with TRBJ2-7, with TRBD2 matching 11 bases. The V gene end was trimmed by 10 bases and the J gene end by 4 bases; junction bases not matched to a gene: 9. CDR3 length equals 14 residues. Germline values: CDR1 ENHRY, CDR2 SYGVKD. DNA for the CDR3: TGTGCCACCCTTGACGGGACTAGCGGTTACGAGCAGTACTTC. Amino acids: CATLDGTSGYEQYF.

This clone came up once. The chain has TRBV11-3 and TRBJ2-3; no definite D call. CDR1 SGHNT and CDR2 YENEEA come from the germline V gene. Trimming left V 0 bases short and J 4 bases short, with 11 bases between. The CDR3 spans 15 residues. CDR3 bases: TGTGCCAGCAGCTTAGATCCCCGAGCACCAGATACGCAGTATTTT. Translation: CASSLDPRAPDTQYF.

The CDR3 DNA sequence: TGTGCCAGCAGTTTACCGGGGGGCGTAGACTATGGCTACACCTTC. Translated: CASSLPGGVDYGYTF. This chain joins TRBV28 and TRBJ1-2; weak D call: TRBD1 (6 bases). The CDR3 totals 15 residues. CDR1 MDHEN and CDR2 SYDVKM come from the germline V gene. V shed 2 bases and J shed 3 bases, with 13 bases lying between them.

The J gene is TRBJ2-7, the V gene TRBV30; maybe TRBD2 (6 bases). V was shortened by 4 bases and J by 8 bases, with 18 bases between the two germline ends. The CDR3 sequence is 13 residues long. Looked up from germline, CDR1 is GTSNPN and CDR2 is SVGIG (reference sequence). CDR3 in amino acids: CAWNFPGVGKQYF. The DNA for the CDR3 is TGTGCCTGGAATTTTCCGGGAGTTGGGAAGCAGTACTTC.

This sequence joins TRBV7-2 and TRBJ1-2, with 7 bases that match TRBD1. The germline gives CDR1 SGHTA, CDR2 FQGNSA. The CDR3 spans 16 residues. V gave up 8 bases and J gave up 2 bases; unmatched junction bases: 14. CDR3 amino acids: CASGPFRDRLNYGYTF. Written as DNA, the CDR3 is TGTGCCAGCGGACCCTTCAGGGACAGATTAAACTATGGCTACACCTTC.

The CDR3 reads CATSRGLAPDTQYF. CDR3 bases: TGTGCCACCAGCCGAGGACTAGCCCCAGATACGCAGTATTTT. V and J are TRBV15 and TRBJ2-3; 8 bases line up with TRBD2. Germline V gene lookup returns CDR1 LNHNV and CDR2 YYDKDF (reference sequence). The CDR3 extends over 14 amino acids. V lost 5 bases, J lost 4 bases, and 5 bases stayed unmatched.

The rearrangement joins TRBV7-3 to TRBJ1-1; D remains unclear. This CDR3 region has 13 residues. The germline gives CDR1 SGHTA, CDR2 FQGTGA. Trimming shortened V by 8 bases and J by 1 base, and 11 bases separated the two germline ends. This CDR3 reads CASEGPSNTEAFF. The CDR3 coding sequence is TGTGCCAGCGAAGGACCGTCGAACACTGAAGCTTTCTTT. Full variable domain (rest looked up from reference TRBV7-3 and TRBJ1-1): GAGVSQTPSNKVTEKGKYVELRCDPISGHTALYWYRQSLGQGPEFLIYFQGTGAADDSGLPNDRFFAVRPEGSVSTLKIQRTERGDSAVYLCASEGPSNTEAFFGQGTRLTVV.

The chain carries TRBV10-3 and TRBJ1-2; 7 bases line up with TRBD1. The trim removed 0 bases at V and 6 bases at J, leaving 1 base unmatched. The CDR3 consists of 13 residues. CDR1 and CDR2 from the germline V gene are ENHRY and SYGVKD. As DNA, the CDR3 is TGTGCCATCAGTGAGTCGACAGGGAATGGCTACACCTTC. Its translation is CAISESTGNGYTF.

J is TRBJ2-1 and V is TRBV5-4, with D uncertain. There are 15 residues in the CDR3. V dropped 1 base and J dropped 2 bases, with 10 bases sitting between them. Germline CDR1 is SGHNT and CDR2 is YYREEE (reference sequence). The CDR3 protein is CASSLNQVPYNEQFF. The CDR3 coding sequence is TGTGCCAGCAGCTTGAATCAAGTACCCTACAATGAGCAGTTCTTC.

The CDR3 spells CASSLEVSAGPLHF. For the CDR3, the DNA is TGTGCCAGCAGCTTGGAGGTTTCGGCCGGGCCCCTCCACTTT. The rearrangement uses TRBV5-6 and TRBJ1-6; D unresolved. CDR3 length: 14 residues. Germline CDR1 SGHDT, CDR2 YYEEEE. V lost 0 bases and J 13 bases, leaving 14 bases between the germline ends.

The chain uses TRBV7-3 and TRBJ2-1; perhaps TRBD2 as D (6 bases). Germline V gene sequence: CDR1 SGHTA, CDR2 FQGTGA. With 5 bases removed from V and 10 bases from J, the gap between germline ends came to 21 bases. This CDR3 comprises 15 residues. CDR3 nucleotides: TGTGCCAGCAGCCTCCTAGGGTCCACCGCGGGGGAGCAGTTCTTC. Its translation: CASSLLGSTAGEQFF.

This chain connects TRBV6-1 to TRBJ1-5, with D perhaps TRBD1 (6 bases). Trimming left V 3 bases short and J 6 bases short, with 21 bases between. The CDR3 runs to 17 residues. CDR1 is MNHNS, CDR2 SASEGT, per germline. The CDR3 region is CASSDVFGRGAAQPQHF. CDR3 DNA sequence: TGTGCCAGCAGTGACGTTTTTGGCAGGGGAGCCGCTCAGCCCCAGCATTTT.

The chain's CDR3 is CASSAQGFEQYF. The CDR3 nucleotides are TGTGCCAGCAGTGCACAGGGTTTCGAGCAGTACTTC. This chain uses TRBV25-1 with TRBJ2-7, with TRBD1 as a possible D gene (6 bases). With 4 bases removed from V and 6 bases from J, the gap between germline ends came to 10 bases. The CDR3 sequence is 12 residues long. Germline values: CDR1 MGHDK, CDR2 SYGVNS.

The chain employs TRBV19 and TRBJ1-1; 8 bases fit TRBD1. This CDR3 spans 13 amino acids. The V segment lost 4 bases and the J segment 3 bases; nucleotides outside the gene matches: 1. Germline CDR1 reads LNHDA; CDR2 reads SQIVND (reference sequence). In DNA, the CDR3 is TGTGCCAGTAGTACGGACAGGGACACTGAAGCTTTCTTT. Translation gives CASSTDRDTEAFF.

Notes on this clone: Other DNA sequences within the sample encode an identical CDR3. The CDR3 spells CASSLGIQGAETQYF. As DNA, the CDR3 is TGTGCCAGCAGCTTAGGGATACAGGGGGCGGAGACCCAGTACTTC. The rearrangement uses TRBV7-9 and TRBJ2-5; 9 positions match TRBD1. The CDR3 length is 15 residues. V lost 1 base, J lost 5 bases, and 5 bases stayed unmatched. In germline, CDR1 is SEHNR, CDR2 FQNEAQ (reference sequence).

The chain has TRBV5-8 and TRBJ2-6; possibly TRBD2 for D (6 bases). Germline V CDR1 and CDR2: SGHTS, YDEGEE. There are 16 residues in the CDR3. Trimming shortened V by 1 base and J by 4 bases, and 12 bases separated the two germline ends. The CDR3: CASSLPGGVGANVLTF. The CDR3 region has the DNA TGTGCCAGCAGCTTGCCGGGCGGGGTGGGGGCCAACGTCCTGACTTTC.

The rearrangement uses TRBV19 and TRBJ2-5, with D perhaps TRBD2 (5 bases). With 3 bases removed from V and 4 bases from J, the gap between germline ends came to 9 bases. CDR1 is LNHDA, CDR2 SQIVND, per germline (reference sequence). The CDR3 has 13 residues. CDR3 nucleotides: TGTGCCAGTAGTATCCTAGAGGGAGAGACCCAGTACTTC. This codes for CASSILEGETQYF.

The chain uses TRBV10-3 and TRBJ1-5; D is perhaps TRBD1 (5 bases). CDR1 ENHRY and CDR2 SYGVKD come from the germline V gene. The CDR3 covers 15 residues. The V and J ends lost 0 bases and 0 bases respectively, with 6 bases between them. The CDR3 sequence: CAISESGASNQPQHF. Here the CDR3 DNA reads TGTGCCATCAGTGAGTCAGGGGCTAGCAATCAGCCCCAGCATTTT.

In its sample, this clone was seen once. The chain joins TRBV11-3 to TRBJ1-1; D unresolved. V gave up 0 bases and J gave up 3 bases, with 11 bases separating them. This CDR3 contains 15 residues. CDR1 is SGHNT, CDR2 YENEEA, per germline. CDR3 in DNA: TGTGCCAGCAGCTTAGATCAAGGGAGCGACACTGAAGCTTTCTTT. Its protein product is CASSLDQGSDTEAFF.